This T cell receptor (beta chain) was captured in a study of Tregs in tolerant kidney transplant recipients. The nonmyeloablative bone marrow transplants came from related graft donors, with transient mixed chimerism. Measured with immunoSEQ multiplex PCR; TCRdb has only the in-frame clones, and not every one. The listing records around 32,000 clones. V was clipped by 0 bases and J by 7 bases; unmatched bases: 5. This CDR3 has 14 residues. Looked up from germline, CDR1 is SGHRS and CDR2 is YFSETQ. With regard to this clone: The read ends 3 residues before the CDR3 terminus; that terminus is restored from the germline J gene.

The sequence was obtained from a human patient who received a combined kidney and bone marrow transplant. Some T cells may have originated in the graft donor. The gene calls are TRBV5-1 and TRBJ1-2, with 8 bases matching TRBD1. This material consisted of CD4+ T cells from blood (PBMCs), taken 24 months after the transplant. The CDR3 sequence: CASSLDRGSSGYTF. The covered CDR3 bases are TGCGCCAGCAGCTTGGACAGGGGGAGTAGTGGC.